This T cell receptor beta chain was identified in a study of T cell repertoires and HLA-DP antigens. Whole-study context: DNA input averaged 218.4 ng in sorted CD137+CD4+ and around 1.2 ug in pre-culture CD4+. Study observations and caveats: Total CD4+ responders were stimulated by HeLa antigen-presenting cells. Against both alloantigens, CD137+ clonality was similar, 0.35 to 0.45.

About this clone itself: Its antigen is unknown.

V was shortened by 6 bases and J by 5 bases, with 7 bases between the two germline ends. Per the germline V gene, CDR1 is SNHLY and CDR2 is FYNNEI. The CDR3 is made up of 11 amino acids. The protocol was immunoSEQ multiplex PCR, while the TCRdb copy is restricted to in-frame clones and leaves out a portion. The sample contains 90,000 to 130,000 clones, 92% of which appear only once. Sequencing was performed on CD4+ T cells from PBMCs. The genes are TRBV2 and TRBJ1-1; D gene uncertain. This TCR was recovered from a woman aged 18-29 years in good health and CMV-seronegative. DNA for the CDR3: TGTGCCAGCAGGCCTATGACTGAAGCTTTCTTT. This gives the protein CASRPMTEAFF.